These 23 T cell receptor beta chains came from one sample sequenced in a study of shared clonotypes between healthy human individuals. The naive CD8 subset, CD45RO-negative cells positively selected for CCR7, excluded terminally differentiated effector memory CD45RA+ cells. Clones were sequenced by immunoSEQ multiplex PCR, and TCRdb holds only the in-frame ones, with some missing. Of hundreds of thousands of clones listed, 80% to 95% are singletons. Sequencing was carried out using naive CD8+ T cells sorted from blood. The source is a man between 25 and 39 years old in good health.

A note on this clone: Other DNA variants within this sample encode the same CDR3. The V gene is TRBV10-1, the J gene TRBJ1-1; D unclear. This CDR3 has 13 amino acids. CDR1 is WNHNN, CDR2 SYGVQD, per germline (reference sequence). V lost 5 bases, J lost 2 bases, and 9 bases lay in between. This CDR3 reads CASSFDLNTEAFF. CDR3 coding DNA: TGCGCCAGCAGTTTCGACTTAAACACTGAAGCTTTCTTT.

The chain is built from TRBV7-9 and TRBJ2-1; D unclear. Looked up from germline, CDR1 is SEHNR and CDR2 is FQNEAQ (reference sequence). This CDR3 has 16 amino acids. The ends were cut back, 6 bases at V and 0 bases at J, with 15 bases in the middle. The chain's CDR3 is CASRPTGSSSYNEQFF. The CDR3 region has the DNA TGTGCCAGCAGACCGACGGGCTCAAGCTCCTACAATGAGCAGTTCTTC. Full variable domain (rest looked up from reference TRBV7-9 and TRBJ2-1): DTGVSQNPRHKITKRGQNVTFRCDPISEHNRLYWYRQTLGQGPEFLTYFQNEAQLEKSRLLSDRFSAERPKGSFSTLEIQRTEQGDSAMYLCASRPTGSSSYNEQFFGPGTRLTVL.

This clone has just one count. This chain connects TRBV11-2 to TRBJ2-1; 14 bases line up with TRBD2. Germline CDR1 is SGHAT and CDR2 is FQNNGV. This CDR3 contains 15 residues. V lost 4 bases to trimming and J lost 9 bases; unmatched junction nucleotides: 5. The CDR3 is CASSSGTSGRLEQFF. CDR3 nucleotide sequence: TGTGCCAGCAGCTCCGGGACTAGCGGGAGACTTGAGCAGTTCTTC.

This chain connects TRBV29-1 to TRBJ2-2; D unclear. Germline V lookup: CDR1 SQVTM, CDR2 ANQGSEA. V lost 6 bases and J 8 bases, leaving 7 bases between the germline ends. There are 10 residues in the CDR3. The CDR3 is CSVLLGELFF. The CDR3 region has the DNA TGCAGCGTCCTCCTGGGGGAGCTGTTTTTT.

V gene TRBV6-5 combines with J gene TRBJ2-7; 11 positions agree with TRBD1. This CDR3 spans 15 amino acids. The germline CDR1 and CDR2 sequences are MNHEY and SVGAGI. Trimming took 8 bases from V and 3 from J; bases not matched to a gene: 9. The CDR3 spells CASGVLGTGGYEQYF. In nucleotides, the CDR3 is TGTGCCAGCGGTGTGTTGGGGACAGGGGGCTACGAGCAGTACTTC.

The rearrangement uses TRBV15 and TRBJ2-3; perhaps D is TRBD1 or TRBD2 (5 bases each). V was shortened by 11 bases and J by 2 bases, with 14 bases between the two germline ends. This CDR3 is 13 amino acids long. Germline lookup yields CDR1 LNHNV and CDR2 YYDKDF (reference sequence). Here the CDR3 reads CAARDGTTDTQYF. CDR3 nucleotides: TGTGCCGCTCGGGACGGGACCACAGATACGCAGTATTTT.

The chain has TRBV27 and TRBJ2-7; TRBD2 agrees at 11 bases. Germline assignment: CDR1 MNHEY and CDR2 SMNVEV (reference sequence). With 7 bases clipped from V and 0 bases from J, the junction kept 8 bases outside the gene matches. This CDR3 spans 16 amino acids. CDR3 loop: CASTPSGLADSYEQYF. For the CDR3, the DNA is TGTGCCAGCACTCCTTCGGGACTAGCGGACTCCTACGAGCAGTACTTC.

CDR3 DNA sequence: TGTGCCAGCAGCGGGACTACAAACACCGGGGAGCTGTTTTTT. Protein sequence: CASSGTTNTGELFF. This chain joins TRBV9 and TRBJ2-2; perhaps TRBD2 as D (6 bases). The germline V gene has CDR1 SGDLS and CDR2 YYNGEE. CDR3 length: 14 amino acids. Trimming took 3 bases from V and 2 from J, leaving 8 bases between them.

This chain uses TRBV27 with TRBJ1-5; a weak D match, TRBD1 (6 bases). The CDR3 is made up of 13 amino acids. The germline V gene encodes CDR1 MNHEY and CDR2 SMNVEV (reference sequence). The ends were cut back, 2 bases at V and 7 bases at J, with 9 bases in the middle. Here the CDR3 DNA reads TGTGCCAGCAGTTTAAAAGGGGGGCAGCCCCAGCATTTT. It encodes CASSLKGGQPQHF.

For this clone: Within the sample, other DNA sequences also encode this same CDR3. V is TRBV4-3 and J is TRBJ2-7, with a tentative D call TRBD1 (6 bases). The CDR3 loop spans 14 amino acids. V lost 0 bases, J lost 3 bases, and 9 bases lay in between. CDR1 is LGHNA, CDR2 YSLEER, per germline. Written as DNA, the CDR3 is TGCGCCAGCAGCCAAGATACAGGGAGCTACGAGCAGTACTTC. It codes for CASSQDTGSYEQYF.

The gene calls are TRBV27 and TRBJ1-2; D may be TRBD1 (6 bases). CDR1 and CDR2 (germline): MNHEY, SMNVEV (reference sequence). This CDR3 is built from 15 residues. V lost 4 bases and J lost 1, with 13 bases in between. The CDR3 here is CASSSFRGDNYGYTF. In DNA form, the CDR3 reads TGTGCCAGCAGTTCGTTCAGGGGTGATAACTATGGCTACACCTTC.

CDR3 bases: TGTGCCAGCAGTAGAGGGCAGGACTCCTACGAGCAGTACTTC. Encoded protein: CASSRGQDSYEQYF. This chain connects TRBV9 to TRBJ2-7, with a weak D call TRBD2 (5 bases). Trimming removed 5 bases from V and 0 bases from J, with 12 bases in between. The CDR3 has 14 amino acids. Germline V gives CDR1 SGDLS, CDR2 YYNGEE.

The CDR3 loop is CASSPLLAGGAVTDTQYF. The CDR3 DNA reads TGCGCCAGCAGCCCTCTACTGGCCGGCGGGGCTGTGACAGATACGCAGTATTTT. The chain links TRBV4-1 to TRBJ2-3, with a possible D match to TRBD2 (6 bases). The CDR3 contains 18 residues. Germline CDR1 and CDR2: MGHRA and YSYEKL. V was clipped by 4 bases and J by 3 bases, with 23 bases between them.

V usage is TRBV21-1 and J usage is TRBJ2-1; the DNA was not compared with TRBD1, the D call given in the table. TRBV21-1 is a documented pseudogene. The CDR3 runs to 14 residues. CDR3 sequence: CASAGQGTYNEQFF. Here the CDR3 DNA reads TGTGCCAGCGCGGGACAGGGAACGTACAATGAGCAGTTCTTC.

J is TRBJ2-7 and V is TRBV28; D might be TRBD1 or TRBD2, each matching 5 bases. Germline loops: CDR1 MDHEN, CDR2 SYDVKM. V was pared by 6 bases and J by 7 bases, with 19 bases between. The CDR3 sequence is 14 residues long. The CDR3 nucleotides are TGTGCCAGCAGGAGGGGCAGGGCCGTTGGTGAGCAGTACTTC. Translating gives CASRRGRAVGEQYF.

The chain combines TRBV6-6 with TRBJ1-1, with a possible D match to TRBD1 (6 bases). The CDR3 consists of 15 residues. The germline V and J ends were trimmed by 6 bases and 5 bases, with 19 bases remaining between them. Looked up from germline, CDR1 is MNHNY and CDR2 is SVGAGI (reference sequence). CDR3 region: CASSSAGEVTTEAFF. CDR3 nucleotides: TGTGCCAGCAGCAGCGCAGGGGAGGTGACTACTGAAGCTTTCTTT.

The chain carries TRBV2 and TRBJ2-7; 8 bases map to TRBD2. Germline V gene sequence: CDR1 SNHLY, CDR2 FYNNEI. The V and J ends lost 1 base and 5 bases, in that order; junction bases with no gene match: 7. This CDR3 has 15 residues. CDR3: CASSEVVSGTDEQYF. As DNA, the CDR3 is TGTGCCAGCAGTGAAGTTGTTAGCGGGACCGACGAGCAGTACTTC.

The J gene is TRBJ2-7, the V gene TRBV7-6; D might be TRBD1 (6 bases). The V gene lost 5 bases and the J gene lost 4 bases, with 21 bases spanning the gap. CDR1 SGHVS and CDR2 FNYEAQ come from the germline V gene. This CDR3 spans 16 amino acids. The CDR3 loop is CASSPLGTGTPYEQYF. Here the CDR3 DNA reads TGTGCCAGCAGCCCCCTGGGAACCGGGACACCATACGAGCAGTACTTC.

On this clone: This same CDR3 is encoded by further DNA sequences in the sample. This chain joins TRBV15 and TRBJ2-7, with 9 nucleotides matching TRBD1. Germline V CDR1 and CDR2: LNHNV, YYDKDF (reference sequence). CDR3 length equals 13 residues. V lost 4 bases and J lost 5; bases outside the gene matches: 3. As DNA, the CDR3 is TGTGCCACCAGCAAGGACAGGGGCCACGAGCAGTACTTC. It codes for CATSKDRGHEQYF.

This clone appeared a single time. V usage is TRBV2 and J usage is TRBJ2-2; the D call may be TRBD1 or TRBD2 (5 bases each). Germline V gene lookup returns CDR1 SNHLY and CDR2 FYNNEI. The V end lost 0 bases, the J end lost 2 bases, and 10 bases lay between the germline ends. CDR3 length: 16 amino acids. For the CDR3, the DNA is TGTGCCAGCAGTGAAGCGGGGGTTCACAACACCGGGGAGCTGTTTTTT. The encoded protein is CASSEAGVHNTGELFF.

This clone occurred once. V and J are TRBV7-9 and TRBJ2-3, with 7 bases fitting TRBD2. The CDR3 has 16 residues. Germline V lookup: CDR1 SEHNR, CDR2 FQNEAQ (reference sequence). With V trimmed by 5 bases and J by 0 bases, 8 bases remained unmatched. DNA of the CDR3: TGTGCCAGCAGCCTCCCCCGGGGGGAGAGCACAGATACGCAGTATTTT. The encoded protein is CASSLPRGESTDTQYF.

The CDR3 loop reads CATSRDRGMSQPQHF. The CDR3 DNA is TGTGCCACCAGCAGAGATAGGGGTATGAGTCAGCCCCAGCATTTT. V is TRBV15 and J is TRBJ1-5; TRBD1 might be the D (5 bases). The CDR3 has 15 amino acids. The V end was cut by 0 bases, the J end by 6 bases, with 12 bases between. The germline V gene encodes CDR1 LNHNV and CDR2 YYDKDF (reference sequence).

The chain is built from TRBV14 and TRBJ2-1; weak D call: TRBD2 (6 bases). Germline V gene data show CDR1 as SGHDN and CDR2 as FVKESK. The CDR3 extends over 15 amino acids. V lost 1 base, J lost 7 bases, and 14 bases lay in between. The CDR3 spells CASSQVLTGVNEQFF. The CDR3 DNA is TGTGCCAGCAGCCAAGTCCTGACGGGGGTAAATGAGCAGTTCTTC.